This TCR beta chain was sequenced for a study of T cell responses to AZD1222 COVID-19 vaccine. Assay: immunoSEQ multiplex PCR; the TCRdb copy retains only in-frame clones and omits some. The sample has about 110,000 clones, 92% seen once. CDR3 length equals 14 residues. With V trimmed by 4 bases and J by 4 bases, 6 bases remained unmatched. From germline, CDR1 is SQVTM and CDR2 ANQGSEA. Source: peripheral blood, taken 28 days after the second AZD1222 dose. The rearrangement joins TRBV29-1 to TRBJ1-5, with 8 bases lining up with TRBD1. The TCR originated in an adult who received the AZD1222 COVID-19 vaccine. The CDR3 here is CSVVDRGSNQPQHF. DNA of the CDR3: TGCAGCGTTGTCGACAGGGGTTCTAATCAGCCCCAGCATTTT.